A selection of T cell receptor beta chains follows, all from one sample in a study of T cells in narcolepsy. The assay was immunoSEQ multiplex PCR, and TCRdb's table has in-frame clones only and misses some. The sample consists of around 31,000 clones, 80% to 85% of them appearing once. The sample comprised CD45RA- memory CD4+ T cells from PBMCs. The receptor set was obtained from a human donor with narcolepsy. Each CDR3 is given with its conserved first and last residue. Fields, in order: D gene, V gene, clone size, J gene, CDR3 protein, CDR3 DNA. A D gene is named only where the DNA matches it firmly. Some rows mark clone size as missing; the rest say once, few, many or name a class of expanded clone.

D: NA
V: TRBV6-5
size: NA
J: TRBJ1-6
CDR3: CASSYRVGNSPLHF
DNA: TGTGCCAGCAGTTACAGGGTGGGTAATTCACCCCTCCACTTT

D: NA
V: TRBV5-6
size: once
J: TRBJ2-5
CDR3: CASSFPGLQETQYF
DNA: TGTGCCAGCAGCTTCCCGGGACTTCAAGAGACCCAGTACTTC

D: TRBD1
V: TRBV7-8
size: few
J: TRBJ2-7
CDR3: CASSPPIRQGGWYEQYF
DNA: TGTGCCAGCAGCCCACCCATCCGACAGGGTGGTTGGTACGAGCAGTACTTC

D: TRBD2
V: TRBV5-1
size: NA
J: TRBJ2-5
CDR3: CASSLGGGGYQETQYF
DNA: TGCGCCAGCAGCTTGGGCGGGGGAGGGTACCAAGAGACCCAGTACTTC

D: TRBD1
V: TRBV10-3
size: NA
J: TRBJ2-1
CDR3: CAISADRGLYEQFF
DNA: TGTGCCATCAGTGCGGACAGGGGGCTTTATGAGCAGTTCTTC

D: TRBD1
V: TRBV6-6
size: NA
J: TRBJ2-5
CDR3: CASSYSGGQGQETQYF
DNA: TGTGCCAGCAGTTACTCAGGGGGACAGGGGCAAGAGACCCAGTACTTC

D: NA
V: TRBV18
size: few
J: TRBJ2-7
CDR3: CASSFGAVTYEQYF
DNA: TGTGCCAGCTCGTTCGGCGCAGTAACCTACGAGCAGTACTTC

D: TRBD1
V: TRBV6-1
size: NA
J: TRBJ2-7
CDR3: CASSLTGTGEQYF
DNA: TGTGCCAGCAGTTTGACAGGGACGGGTGAGCAGTACTTC

D: NA
V: TRBV5-4
size: NA
J: TRBJ1-6
CDR3: CASSLSGNNSPLHF
DNA: TGTGCCAGCAGCTTGTCCGGGAATAATTCACCCCTCCACTTT

D: TRBD1
V: TRBV7-2
size: NA
J: TRBJ1-2
CDR3: CASSKGDRGANYGYTF
DNA: TGTGCCAGCAGCAAAGGGGACAGGGGCGCAAACTATGGCTACACCTTC

D: TRBD2
V: TRBV7-3
size: NA
J: TRBJ2-3
CDR3: CASSLSGLAGASTDTQYF
DNA: TGTGCCAGCAGCTTATCGGGACTAGCGGGGGCCAGCACAGATACGCAGTATTTT

D: NA
V: TRBV5-6
size: NA
J: TRBJ2-7
CDR3: CASSLDRGRGSYEQYF
DNA: TGTGCCAGCAGCTTGGACCGAGGACGAGGCTCCTACGAGCAGTACTTC

D: NA
V: TRBV5-1
size: NA
J: TRBJ2-5
CDR3: CASSSAETQYF
DNA: TGCGCCAGCAGCTCCGCAGAGACCCAGTACTTC

D: TRBD2
V: TRBV5-4
size: NA
J: TRBJ2-1
CDR3: CASSLGGTSGLYNEQFF
DNA: TGTGCCAGCAGCTTGGGCGGGACTAGCGGGCTCTACAATGAGCAGTTCTTC

D: NA
V: TRBV19
size: few
J: TRBJ1-2
CDR3: CASTLLGGWNYGYTF
DNA: TGTGCCAGTACCCTGTTGGGCGGATGGAACTATGGCTACACCTTC

D: NA
V: TRBV10-3
size: once
J: TRBJ2-7
CDR3: CAISEWGGLSYEQYF
DNA: TGTGCCATCAGTGAGTGGGGGGGGCTCTCCTACGAGCAGTACTTC

D: NA
V: TRBV5-1
size: NA
J: TRBJ1-1
CDR3: CASSLGGTEQPRAFF
DNA: TGCGCCAGCAGCCTGGGCGGGACGGAACAACCAAGGGCTTTCTTT

D: TRBD1
V: TRBV27
size: NA
J: TRBJ2-7
CDR3: CASSLSGGNSYEQYF
DNA: TGTGCCAGCAGTCTCTCAGGGGGCAATTCCTACGAGCAGTACTTC

D: TRBD1
V: TRBV2
size: NA
J: TRBJ1-6
CDR3: CASSGGQGYGSPLHF
DNA: TGTGCCAGCAGCGGGGGACAGGGCTACGGTTCACCCCTCCACTTT

D: NA
V: TRBV11-2
size: NA
J: TRBJ2-3
CDR3: CASSSGQYTTDTQYF
DNA: TGTGCCAGCAGCTCCGGACAGTACACGACAGATACGCAGTATTTT

D: NA
V: TRBV2
size: NA
J: TRBJ1-6
CDR3: CASSGVTNNSPLHF
DNA: TGTGCCAGCAGTGGGGTAACGAACAATTCACCCCTCCACTTT

D: TRBD1
V: TRBV7-2
size: few
J: TRBJ1-6
CDR3: CASSLRGQDNSPLHF
DNA: TGTGCCAGCAGCTTGAGGGGACAGGACAATTCACCTCTCCACTTT

D: NA
V: TRBV7-3
size: few
J: TRBJ2-2
CDR3: CASSLMGGANTGELFF
DNA: TGTGCCAGCAGCTTAATGGGGGGCGCAAACACCGGGGAGCTGTTTTTT

D: NA
V: TRBV7-2
size: NA
J: TRBJ1-6
CDR3: CASSFGQHYNSPLHF
DNA: TGTGCCAGCAGCTTCGGACAGCACTATAATTCACCCCTCCACTTT

D: NA
V: TRBV6-5
size: NA
J: TRBJ1-2
CDR3: CASSYPQNQGTHTF
DNA: TGTGCCAGCAGTTACCCTCAGAATCAGGGGACACACACCTTC

D: NA
V: TRBV30
size: NA
J: TRBJ2-7
CDR3: CAWSGQGGGYEQYF
DNA: TGTGCCTGGAGTGGGCAGGGAGGAGGCTACGAGCAGTACTTC

D: NA
V: TRBV7-9
size: NA
J: TRBJ2-3
CDR3: CASSLDGASTDTQYF
DNA: TGTGCCAGCAGCTTAGATGGGGCAAGCACAGATACGCAGTATTTT

D: NA
V: TRBV29-1
size: NA
J: TRBJ2-7
CDR3: CSVGPGRYEQYF
DNA: TGCAGCGTTGGACCCGGGCGGTACGAGCAGTACTTC

D: NA
V: TRBV6-5
size: NA
J: TRBJ1-2
CDR3: CASSYSNGGGYTF
DNA: TGTGCCAGCAGTTACTCGAATGGCGGTGGCTACACCTTC

D: TRBD1
V: TRBV7-9
size: NA
J: TRBJ1-1
CDR3: CASSLRDRGLNTEAFF
DNA: TGTGCCAGCAGCCTAAGGGACAGGGGGCTGAACACTGAAGCTTTCTTT

D: NA
V: TRBV2
size: NA
J: TRBJ2-2
CDR3: CASRSSGELFF
DNA: TGTGCCAGCAGATCCTCCGGGGAGCTGTTTTTT

D: NA
V: TRBV28
size: NA
J: TRBJ2-7
CDR3: CASVAGHSYEQYF
DNA: TGTGCCAGCGTAGCAGGCCACTCCTACGAGCAGTACTTC

D: NA
V: TRBV5-5
size: NA
J: TRBJ2-3
CDR3: CASSPGVRTALDTQYF
DNA: TGTGCCAGCAGCCCGGGTGTTCGGACAGCCTTGGATACGCAGTATTTT

D: NA
V: TRBV30
size: NA
J: TRBJ1-1
CDR3: CAWAPISGANTEAFF
DNA: TGTGCCTGGGCACCCATATCCGGGGCAAACACTGAAGCTTTCTTT